This passage covers 3 T cell receptor beta chains from one sample sequenced in a study of blood T cell repertoires in COVID-19. Here immunoSEQ multiplex PCR was the method, and the copy in TCRdb shows in-frame clones only, minus some. In the table there are over 200,000 clones, roughly 80% of which are singletons. The sequenced material came from peripheral blood. The source is a human donor in a cohort sampled during active COVID-19.

The CDR3 loop reads CASSTIVTERTHGYTF. Written as DNA, the CDR3 is TGTGCCAGCAGTACCATAGTTACAGAAAGAACCCATGGCTACACCTTC. The V call is TRBV28, the J call TRBJ1-2; D remains unclear. Trimming left V 5 bases short and J 6 bases short, with 22 bases between. CDR1 is MDHEN and CDR2 is SYDVKM in the germline V gene. The CDR3 length is 16 residues.

The chain employs TRBV18 and TRBJ2-5, with a possible D match to TRBD1 (6 bases). Looked up from germline, CDR1 is KGHSH and CDR2 is LQKENI. V lost 4 bases, J lost 1 base, and 13 bases lay in between. The CDR3 has 15 amino acids. The DNA of the CDR3 is TGTGCCAGCTCACGATCCCAGGACAGCCAAGAGACCCAGTACTTC. Its translation is CASSRSQDSQETQYF.

This clone has only one observation. This chain connects TRBV7-2 to TRBJ2-7; the D gene is possibly TRBD1 (5 bases). V shed 8 bases and J shed 0 bases, with 11 bases lying between them. The CDR3 is made up of 13 amino acids. Germline V lookup: CDR1 SGHTA, CDR2 FQGNSA. The CDR3 sequence: CASGMGPSYEQYF. In nucleotides, the CDR3 is TGTGCCAGCGGAATGGGGCCCTCCTACGAGCAGTACTTC.